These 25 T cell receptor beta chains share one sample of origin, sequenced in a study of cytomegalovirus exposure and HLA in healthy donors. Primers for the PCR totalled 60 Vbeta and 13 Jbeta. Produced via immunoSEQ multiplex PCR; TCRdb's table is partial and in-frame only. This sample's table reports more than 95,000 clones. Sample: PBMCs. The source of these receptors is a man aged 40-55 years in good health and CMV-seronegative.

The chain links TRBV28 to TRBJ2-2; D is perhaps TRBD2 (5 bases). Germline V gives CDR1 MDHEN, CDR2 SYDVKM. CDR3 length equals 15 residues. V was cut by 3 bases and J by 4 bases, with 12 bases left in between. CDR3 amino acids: CASSLGSGATGELFF. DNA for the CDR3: TGTGCCAGCAGTTTGGGAAGCGGCGCCACCGGGGAGCTGTTTTTT.

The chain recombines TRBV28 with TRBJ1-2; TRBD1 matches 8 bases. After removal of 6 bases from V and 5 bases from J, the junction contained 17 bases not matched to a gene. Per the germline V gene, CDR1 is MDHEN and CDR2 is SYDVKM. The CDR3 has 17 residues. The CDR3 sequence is CASRPRGGTGGIYGYTF. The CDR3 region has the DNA TGTGCCAGCAGACCACGAGGGGGCACAGGGGGAATTTATGGCTACACCTTC.

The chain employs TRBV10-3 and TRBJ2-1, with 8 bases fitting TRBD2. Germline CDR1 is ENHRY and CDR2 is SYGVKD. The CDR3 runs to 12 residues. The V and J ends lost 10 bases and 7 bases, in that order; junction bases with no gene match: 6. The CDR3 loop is CATGGVRNEQFF. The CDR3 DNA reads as TGTGCCACCGGGGGGGTGAGGAATGAGCAGTTCTTC.

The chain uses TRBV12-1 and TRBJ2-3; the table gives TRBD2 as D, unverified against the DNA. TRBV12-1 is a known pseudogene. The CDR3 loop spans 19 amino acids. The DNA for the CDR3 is TGTGCCACCACCTGGGGACTAGCGGGAGTGGCTTTTTGTACAGATACGCAGTATTTT. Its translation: CATTWGLAGVAFCTDTQYF.

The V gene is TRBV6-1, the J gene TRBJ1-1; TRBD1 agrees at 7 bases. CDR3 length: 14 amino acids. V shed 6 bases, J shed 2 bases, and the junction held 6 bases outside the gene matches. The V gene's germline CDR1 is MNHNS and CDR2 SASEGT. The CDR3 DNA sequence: TGTGCCAGCAGCTGGGGACAGCTAAACACTGAAGCTTTCTTT. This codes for CASSWGQLNTEAFF.

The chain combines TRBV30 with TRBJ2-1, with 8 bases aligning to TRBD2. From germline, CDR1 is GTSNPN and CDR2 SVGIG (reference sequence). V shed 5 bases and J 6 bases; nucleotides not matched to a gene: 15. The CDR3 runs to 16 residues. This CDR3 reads CAWVAGLGRGVNEQFF. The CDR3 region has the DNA TGTGCCTGGGTGGCGGGACTAGGGAGGGGGGTCAATGAGCAGTTCTTC.

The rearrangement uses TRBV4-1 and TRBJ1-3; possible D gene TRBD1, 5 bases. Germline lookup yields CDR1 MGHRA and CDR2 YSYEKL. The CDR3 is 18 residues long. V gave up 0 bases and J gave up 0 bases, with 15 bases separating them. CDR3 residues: CASSQDSWGGSSGNTIYF. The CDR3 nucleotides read TGCGCCAGCAGCCAAGATTCCTGGGGGGGTAGCTCTGGAAACACCATATATTTT.

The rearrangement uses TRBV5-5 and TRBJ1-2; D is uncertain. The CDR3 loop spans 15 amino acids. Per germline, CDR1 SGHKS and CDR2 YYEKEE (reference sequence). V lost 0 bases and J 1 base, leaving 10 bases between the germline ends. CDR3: CASSLAPTNNYGYTF. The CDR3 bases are TGTGCCAGCAGCTTGGCACCTACTAATAACTATGGCTACACCTTC.

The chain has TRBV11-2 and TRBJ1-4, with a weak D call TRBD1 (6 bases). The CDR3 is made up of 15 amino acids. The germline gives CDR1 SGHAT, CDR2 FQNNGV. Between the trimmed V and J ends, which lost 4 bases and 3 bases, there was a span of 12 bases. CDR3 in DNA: TGTGCCAGCAGCTGGCAGGGGATGCCTAATGAAAAACTGTTTTTT. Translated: CASSWQGMPNEKLFF.

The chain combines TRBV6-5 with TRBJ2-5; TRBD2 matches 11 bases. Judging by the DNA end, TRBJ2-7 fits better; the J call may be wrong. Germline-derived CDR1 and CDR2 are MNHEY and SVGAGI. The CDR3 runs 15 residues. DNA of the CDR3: TGTGCCAGCAGACCGGGACTAGCGGATTCTTACGAGCAGTACTTC. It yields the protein CASRPGLADSYEQYF.

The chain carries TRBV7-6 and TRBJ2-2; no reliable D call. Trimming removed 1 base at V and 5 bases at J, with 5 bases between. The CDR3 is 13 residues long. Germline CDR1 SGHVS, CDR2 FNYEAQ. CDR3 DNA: TGTGCCAGCAGCTTAGGAGGAACCGGGGAGCTGTTTTTT. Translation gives CASSLGGTGELFF.

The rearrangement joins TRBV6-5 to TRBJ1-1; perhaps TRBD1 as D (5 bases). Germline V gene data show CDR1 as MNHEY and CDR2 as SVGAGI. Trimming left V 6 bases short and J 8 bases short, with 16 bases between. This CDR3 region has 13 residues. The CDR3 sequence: CASRRGSQGEAFF. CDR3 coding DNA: TGTGCCAGCAGGCGGGGGTCCCAGGGAGAAGCTTTCTTT.

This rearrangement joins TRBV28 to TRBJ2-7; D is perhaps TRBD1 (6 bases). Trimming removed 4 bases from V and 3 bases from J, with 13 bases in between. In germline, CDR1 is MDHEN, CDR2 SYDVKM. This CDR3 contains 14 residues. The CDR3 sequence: CASSSGTMGYEQYF. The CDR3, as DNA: TGTGCCAGCAGTTCCGGGACAATGGGCTACGAGCAGTACTTC.

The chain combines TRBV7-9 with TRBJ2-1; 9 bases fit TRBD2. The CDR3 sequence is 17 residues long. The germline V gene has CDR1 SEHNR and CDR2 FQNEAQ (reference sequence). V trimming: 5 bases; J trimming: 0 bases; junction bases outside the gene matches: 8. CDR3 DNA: TGTGCCAGCAGCACGCGGACTAGCGCCAGCTCCTACAATGAGCAGTTCTTC. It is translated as CASSTRTSASSYNEQFF.

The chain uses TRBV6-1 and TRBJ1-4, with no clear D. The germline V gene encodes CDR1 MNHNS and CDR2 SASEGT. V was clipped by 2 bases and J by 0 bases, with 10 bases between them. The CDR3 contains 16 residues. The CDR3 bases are TGTGCCAGCAGTGAACCCCTCTTTGCAACTAATGAAAAACTGTTTTTT. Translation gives CASSEPLFATNEKLFF.

The CDR3 region is CASSLGGGGGEDEQFF. DNA of the CDR3: TGTGCCAGCAGCTTGGGTGGCGGGGGCGGTGAGGATGAGCAGTTCTTC. The chain uses TRBV5-4 and TRBJ2-1; TRBD2 might be the D (7 bases). The germline CDR1 and CDR2 sequences are SGHNT and YYREEE (reference sequence). The CDR3 loop spans 16 amino acids. V was trimmed by 0 bases and J by 8 bases, leaving 18 bases between them.

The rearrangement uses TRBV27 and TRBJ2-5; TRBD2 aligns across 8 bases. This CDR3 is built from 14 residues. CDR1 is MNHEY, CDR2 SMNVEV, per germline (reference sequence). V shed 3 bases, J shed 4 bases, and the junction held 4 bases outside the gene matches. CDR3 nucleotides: TGTGCCAGCAGTTTGGCGGGAGGCGGAGAGACCCAGTACTTC. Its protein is CASSLAGGGETQYF.

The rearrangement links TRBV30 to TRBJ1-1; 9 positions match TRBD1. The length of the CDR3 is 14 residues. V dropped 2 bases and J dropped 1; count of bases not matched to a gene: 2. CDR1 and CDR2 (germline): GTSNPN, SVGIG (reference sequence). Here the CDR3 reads CAWSLGQGNTEAFF. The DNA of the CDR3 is TGTGCCTGGAGTCTGGGACAGGGGAACACTGAAGCTTTCTTT.

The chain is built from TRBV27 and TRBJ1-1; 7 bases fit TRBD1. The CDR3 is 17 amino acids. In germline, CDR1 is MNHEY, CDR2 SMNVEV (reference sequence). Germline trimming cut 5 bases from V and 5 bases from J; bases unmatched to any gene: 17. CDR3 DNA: TGTGCCAGCAGTCTGCTAGGGGACAGAGATAGGGATACTGAAGCTTTCTTT. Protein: CASSLLGDRDRDTEAFF.

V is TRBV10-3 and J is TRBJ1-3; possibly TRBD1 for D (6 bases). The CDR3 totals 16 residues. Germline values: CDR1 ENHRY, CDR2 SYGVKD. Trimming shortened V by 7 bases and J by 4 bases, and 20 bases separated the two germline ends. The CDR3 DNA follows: TGTGCCATCACCATTGACCAACAGGGTTCAGGAAACACCATATATTTT. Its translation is CAITIDQQGSGNTIYF.

The CDR3 region has the DNA TGCGCCAGCAGCCAAGGATCAGGGGGGTCCTACGAGCAGTACTTC. It is translated as CASSQGSGGSYEQYF. V gene TRBV4-3 combines with J gene TRBJ2-5, with D perhaps matching TRBD1 (7 bases). The end of the DNA is better explained by TRBJ2-7, so the J call may be wrong. The CDR3 spans 15 residues. CDR1 and CDR2 from the germline V gene are LGHNA and YSLEER.

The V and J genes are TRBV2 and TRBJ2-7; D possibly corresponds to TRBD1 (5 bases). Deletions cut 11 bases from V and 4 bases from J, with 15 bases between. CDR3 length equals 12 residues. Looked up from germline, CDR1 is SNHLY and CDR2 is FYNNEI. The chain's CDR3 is CAGTGLRYEQYF. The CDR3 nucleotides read TGTGCCGGCACAGGCCTAAGATACGAGCAGTACTTC. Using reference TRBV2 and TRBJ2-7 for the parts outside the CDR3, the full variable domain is EPEVTQTPSHQVTQMGQEVILRCVPISNHLYFYWYRQILGQKVEFLVSFYNNEISEKSEIFDDQFSVERPDGSNFTLKIRSTKLEDSAMYFCAGTGLRYEQYFGPGTRLTVT.

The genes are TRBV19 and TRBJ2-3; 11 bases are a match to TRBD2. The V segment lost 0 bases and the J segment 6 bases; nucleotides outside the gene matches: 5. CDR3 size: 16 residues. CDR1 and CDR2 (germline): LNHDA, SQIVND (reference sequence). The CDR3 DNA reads TGTGCCAGTAGTATAGATAGCGGGAGGGCCATGGATACGCAGTATTTT. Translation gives CASSIDSGRAMDTQYF.

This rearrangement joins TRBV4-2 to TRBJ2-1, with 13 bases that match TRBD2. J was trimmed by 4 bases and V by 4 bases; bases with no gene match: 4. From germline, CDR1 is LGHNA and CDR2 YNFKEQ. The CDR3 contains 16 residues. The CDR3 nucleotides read TGTGCCAGCAGCCCGCAACTAGCGGGAGGGTACAATGAGCAGTTCTTC. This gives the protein CASSPQLAGGYNEQFF.

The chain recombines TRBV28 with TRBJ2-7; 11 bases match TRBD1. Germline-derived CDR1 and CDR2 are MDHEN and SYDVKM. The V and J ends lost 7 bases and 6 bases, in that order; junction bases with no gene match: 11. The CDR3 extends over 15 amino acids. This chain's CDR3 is CASNSLGTGGSEQYF. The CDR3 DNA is TGTGCCAGCAATTCTTTAGGGACAGGGGGGAGCGAGCAGTACTTC.